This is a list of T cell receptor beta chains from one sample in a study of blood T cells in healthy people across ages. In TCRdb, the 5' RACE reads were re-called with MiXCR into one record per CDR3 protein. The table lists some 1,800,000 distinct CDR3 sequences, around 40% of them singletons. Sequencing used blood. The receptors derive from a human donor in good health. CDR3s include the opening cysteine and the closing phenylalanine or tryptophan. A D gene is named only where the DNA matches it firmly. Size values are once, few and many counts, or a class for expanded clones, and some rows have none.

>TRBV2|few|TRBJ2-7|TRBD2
CASSHETSGDTYEQYF
TGTGCCAGCAGTCACGAGACTAGCGGGGATACCTACGAGCAGTACTTC
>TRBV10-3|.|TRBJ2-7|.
CAISDSLTRKNFYEQYF
TGTGCCATCAGTGATTCACTCACTAGGAAGAACTTTTACGAGCAGTACTTC
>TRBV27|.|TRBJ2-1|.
CASSSYANEQFF
TGTGCCAGCAGCTCTTACGCCAATGAGCAGTTCTTC
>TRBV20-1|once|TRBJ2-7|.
CSTRGGRGGHVDEQYF
TGCAGTACTAGAGGAGGTAGAGGGGGGCACGTAGACGAGCAGTACTTC
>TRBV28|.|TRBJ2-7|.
CASSFLDSYYEQYF
TGTGCCAGCAGTTTCCTGGACAGTTACTACGAGCAGTACTTC
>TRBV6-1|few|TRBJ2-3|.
CASSETLGPSFADTQYF
TGTGCCAGCAGTGAAACTCTAGGACCGTCCTTCGCAGATACGCAGTATTTT
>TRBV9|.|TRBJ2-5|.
CASSVGQVFSETQYF
TGTGCCAGCAGCGTAGGTCAGGTATTCAGCGAGACCCAGTACTTC
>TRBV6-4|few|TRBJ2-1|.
CASSDSPLPPYNEQFF
TGTGCCAGCAGTGACTCTCCACTGCCTCCCTACAATGAGCAGTTCTTC
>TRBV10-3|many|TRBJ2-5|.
CAISESLLSQETQYF
TGTGCCATCAGTGAGTCCCTACTTTCTCAAGAGACCCAGTACTTC
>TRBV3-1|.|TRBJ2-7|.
CASSQDWGSWNYEQYF
TGTGCCAGCAGCCAAGATTGGGGCTCATGGAACTACGAGCAGTACTTC
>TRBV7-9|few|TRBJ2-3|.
CASSSGQDEDTQYF
TGTGCCAGCAGCTCGGGACAAGATGAAGATACGCAGTATTTT